Below are 26 T cell receptor beta chains sequenced from a single sample in a study of STAT5B mutations in CD4+ large granular lymphocyte leukemia. The repertoire was sequenced with immunoSEQ multiplex PCR; TCRdb's copy has only in-frame clones and lacks some. The table lists around 24,000 clones, 60% to 80% of them singletons. Source material: CD4+ T cells from blood buffy coats. The receptor set was obtained from a human donor in good health.

V gene TRBV7-3 combines with J gene TRBJ1-2; perhaps TRBD1 as D (6 bases). The CDR3 spans 12 residues. Trimming removed 4 bases at V and 7 bases at J, with 10 bases between. In germline, CDR1 is SGHTA, CDR2 FQGTGA. The CDR3: CASSSPGAGYTF. In DNA form, the CDR3 reads TGTGCCAGCAGCTCGCCAGGGGCTGGCTACACCTTC.

This clone was counted a few times. The chain links TRBV11-2 to TRBJ1-1; possibly TRBD1 for D (6 bases). Germline V gene sequence: CDR1 SGHAT, CDR2 FQNNGV. This CDR3 contains 12 residues. V was shortened by 8 bases and J by 5 bases, with 12 bases between the two germline ends. The CDR3 sequence: CASASQGTEAFF. CDR3 sequence (DNA): TGTGCCAGCGCTTCGCAGGGGACTGAAGCTTTCTTT. Using reference TRBV11-2 and TRBJ1-1 for the parts outside the CDR3, the full variable domain is EAGVAQSPRYKIIEKRQSVAFWCNPISGHATLYWYQQILGQGPKLLIQFQNNGVVDDSQLPKDRFSAERLKGVDSTLKIQPAKLEDSAVYLCASASQGTEAFFGQGTRLTVV.

This clone was counted only a few times. The chain joins TRBV19 to TRBJ1-6; D is unresolved. Germline V gene lookup returns CDR1 LNHDA and CDR2 SQIVND (reference sequence). Trimming left V 4 bases short and J 0 bases short, with 7 bases between. The CDR3 is 15 amino acids. CDR3 DNA sequence: TGTGCCAGTAGTAGTGGAAGCTCCTATAATTCACCCCTCCACTTT. Translation gives CASSSGSSYNSPLHF.

This clone has only a few counts. The chain employs TRBV29-1 and TRBJ1-2, with D possibly TRBD1 on 5 matching bases. The germline V gene encodes CDR1 SQVTM and CDR2 ANQGSEA. The CDR3 covers 12 residues. Trimming stripped 7 bases from V and 8 bases from J, with 17 bases between. Written as DNA, the CDR3 is TGCAGCGCGCCGGGGCCAGGGTTAGGCTACACCTTC. As protein: CSAPGPGLGYTF.

The chain joins TRBV4-3 to TRBJ2-5; D possibly uses TRBD1 or TRBD2 (5 bases each). The DNA end is more similar to TRBJ2-7, so the J call may be wrong. This CDR3 contains 15 residues. Germline-derived CDR1 and CDR2 are LGHNA and YSLEER. The chain's CDR3 is CASSQVHVGAYEQYF. As DNA, the CDR3 is TGCGCCAGCAGCCAAGTTCACGTGGGGGCCTACGAGCAGTACTTC.

The chain couples TRBV9 to TRBJ2-1; 8 bases align to TRBD1. Germline V lookup: CDR1 SGDLS, CDR2 YYNGEE. The J segment lost 4 bases and the V segment lost 4 bases, leaving 7 bases of the junction unmatched. The CDR3 has 15 amino acids. In DNA, the CDR3 is TGTGCCAGCAGCACGACAGGGGCCGCGTACAATGAGCAGTTCTTC. Protein product: CASSTTGAAYNEQFF.

V and J are TRBV18 and TRBJ1-1; 7 nucleotides match TRBD1. CDR3 length: 14 amino acids. Germline assignment: CDR1 KGHSH and CDR2 LQKENI. V gave up 2 bases and J gave up 4 bases; unmatched junction bases: 4. CDR3 loop: CASSPNRGFTEAFF. As DNA, the CDR3 is TGTGCCAGCTCACCAAACAGGGGATTCACTGAAGCTTTCTTT.

The V and J genes are TRBV7-2 and TRBJ1-4; D is undetermined. Germline CDR1 and CDR2: SGHTA and FQGNSA. This CDR3 spans 13 amino acids. Trimming pared 5 bases from V and 5 bases from J, leaving 9 bases between. The CDR3 spells CASSRLANEKLFF. The DNA for the CDR3 is TGTGCCAGCAGCCGACTGGCCAATGAAAAACTGTTTTTT.

The chain employs TRBV7-6 and TRBJ2-7; 8 bases match TRBD1. Germline V gene sequence: CDR1 SGHVS, CDR2 FNYEAQ. The J segment lost 5 bases and the V segment lost 5 bases, leaving 8 bases of the junction unmatched. The CDR3 is made up of 14 amino acids. CDR3 region: CASSGGTGRNEQYF. DNA for the CDR3: TGTGCCAGCAGCGGGGGGACAGGAAGGAACGAGCAGTACTTC. Full variable domain (rest looked up from reference TRBV7-6 and TRBJ2-7): GAGVSQSPRYKVTKRGQDVALRCDPISGHVSLYWYRQALGQGPEFLTYFNYEAQQDKSGLPNDRFSAERPEGSISTLTIQRTEQRDSAMYRCASSGGTGRNEQYFGPGTRLTVT.

The gene calls are TRBV12-5 and TRBJ1-1, with TRBD1 identical over 11 bases. Trimming took 0 bases from V and 5 from J; bases not matched to a gene: 5. CDR1 is LGHNT and CDR2 is FRNRAP in the germline V gene. This CDR3 has 16 residues. In DNA, the CDR3 is TGTGCTAGTGGTTTGGTACTAGGACAGGGGGCAACTGAAGCTTTCTTT. Its protein product is CASGLVLGQGATEAFF. Based on the CDR3 plus reference TRBV12-5 and TRBJ1-1, the full variable domain is DARVTQTPRHKVTEMGQEVTMRCQPILGHNTVFWYRQTMMQGLELLAYFRNRAPLDDSGMPKDRFSAEMPDATLATLKIQPSEPRDSAVYFCASGLVLGQGATEAFFGQGTRLTVV.

For the CDR3, the DNA is TGTGCCAGCAGTGAAGCAGGGGCTGGGGCCAACGTCCTGACTTTC. Translating gives CASSEAGAGANVLTF. The chain has TRBV6-1 and TRBJ2-6; possible D gene TRBD1, 5 bases. Trimming left V 0 bases short and J 2 bases short, with 5 bases between. The CDR3 totals 15 residues. CDR1 is MNHNS, CDR2 SASEGT, per germline.

J is TRBJ2-1 and V is TRBV9; 10 bases match TRBD2. The CDR3 sequence is 15 residues long. V lost 3 bases and J lost 5; bases outside the gene matches: 5. Looked up from germline, CDR1 is SGDLS and CDR2 is YYNGEE. Written as DNA, the CDR3 is TGTGCCAGCAGCGCGACTAGCGGGCGACACAATGAGCAGTTCTTC. Residues: CASSATSGRHNEQFF.

Only a few counts were recorded for this clone. CDR3 region: CASSLARANTEAFF. The CDR3 DNA reads as TGTGCCAGCAGCTTGGCGCGGGCCAACACTGAAGCTTTCTTT. This sequence joins TRBV5-4 and TRBJ1-1; D gene ambiguous. This CDR3 is 14 amino acids long. Germline V gives CDR1 SGHNT, CDR2 YYREEE (reference sequence). V lost 0 bases and J 2 bases, leaving 8 bases between the germline ends.

The rearrangement links TRBV29-1 to TRBJ2-1; 8 bases map to TRBD2. The CDR3 has 14 residues. Germline-derived CDR1 and CDR2 are SQVTM and ANQGSEA. V was pared by 4 bases and J by 2 bases, with 4 bases of the junction left unmatched. CDR3 protein: CSVVRRGAYNEQFF. CDR3 nucleotide sequence: TGCAGCGTTGTAAGGCGGGGGGCCTACAATGAGCAGTTCTTC.

The CDR3 loop is CASSLKPLVQETQYF. CDR3 bases: TGTGCCAGCAGCTTAAAACCCCTAGTCCAAGAGACCCAGTACTTC. The chain links TRBV7-2 to TRBJ2-5; D unresolved. Trimming took off 2 bases at V and 1 base at J, with 11 bases between the two ends. Germline V gives CDR1 SGHTA, CDR2 FQGNSA. The CDR3 covers 15 residues.

The V gene is TRBV2, the J gene TRBJ1-5, with a possible D match to TRBD1 (5 bases). This CDR3 has 15 amino acids. Germline CDR1 is SNHLY and CDR2 is FYNNEI. The V and J ends lost 6 bases and 6 bases respectively, with 18 bases between them. The CDR3 DNA reads as TGTGCCAGCAGACCCAGGGTAGGTTTCCGTCAGCCCCAGCATTTT. Protein product: CASRPRVGFRQPQHF.

This chain uses TRBV18 with TRBJ2-6; D is unresolved. From germline, CDR1 is KGHSH and CDR2 LQKENI. The CDR3 has 19 amino acids. Trimming removed 0 bases from V and 0 bases from J, with 15 bases in between. CDR3 sequence reads: CASSPPGPDRFSGANVLTF. DNA for the CDR3: TGTGCCAGCTCACCACCGGGCCCGGACCGTTTCTCTGGGGCCAACGTCCTGACTTTC.

This chain connects TRBV6-6 to TRBJ2-3; D gene uncertain. Per the germline V gene, CDR1 is MNHNY and CDR2 is SVGAGI (reference sequence). The CDR3 is 14 amino acids. Between the trimmed V and J ends, which lost 5 bases and 0 bases, there was a span of 9 bases. CDR3 loop: CASSRPESTDTQYF. The CDR3 DNA is TGTGCCAGCAGTCGTCCAGAAAGCACAGATACGCAGTATTTT.

The chain has TRBV7-9 and TRBJ2-1; 8 nucleotides line up with TRBD2. The CDR3 consists of 16 residues. CDR1 SEHNR and CDR2 FQNEAQ come from the germline V gene (reference sequence). J lost 9 bases, V lost 3 bases, and 13 bases had no gene match. The CDR3 sequence: CASSFGRGRGGLEQFF. DNA of the CDR3: TGTGCCAGCAGCTTTGGTCGGGGTCGGGGGGGGCTTGAGCAGTTCTTC.

The chain employs TRBV7-3 and TRBJ2-1, with D perhaps TRBD2 (5 bases). V lost 3 bases to trimming and J lost 9 bases, with 15 bases between them. The CDR3 runs to 14 residues. The germline CDR1 and CDR2 sequences are SGHTA and FQGTGA. Here the CDR3 reads CASSLSPRTVEQFF. The CDR3 DNA reads as TGTGCCAGCAGCTTGTCCCCGAGGACTGTTGAGCAGTTCTTC.

J is TRBJ2-7 and V is TRBV28; possibly TRBD1 for D (5 bases). The CDR3 runs to 11 residues. Looked up from germline, CDR1 is MDHEN and CDR2 is SYDVKM. The germline V and J ends were trimmed by 3 bases and 8 bases, with 8 bases remaining between them. The CDR3, as DNA: TGTGCCAGCAGTTTGGGGCGACAGCAGTACTTC. Its translation is CASSLGRQQYF.

This clone was detected once. The chain uses TRBV5-1 and TRBJ1-1; weak D call: TRBD1 (6 bases). From germline, CDR1 is SGHRS and CDR2 YFSETQ. The CDR3 consists of 14 residues. The V gene lost 5 bases and the J gene lost 1 base, with 12 bases spanning the gap. Here the CDR3 reads CASRGGGSNTEAFF. The CDR3, as DNA: TGCGCCAGCAGGGGAGGGGGTTCGAACACTGAAGCTTTCTTT.

V usage is TRBV5-4 and J usage is TRBJ1-1; no reliable D call. V was cut by 4 bases and J by 3 bases, with 7 bases left in between. The germline CDR1 and CDR2 sequences are SGHNT and YYREEE (reference sequence). There are 12 residues in the CDR3. CDR3 sequence: CASSNTYTEAFF. CDR3 DNA sequence: TGTGCCAGCAGCAATACTTACACTGAAGCTTTCTTT.

The V call is TRBV7-9, the J call TRBJ1-5, with TRBD1 identical over 8 bases. The CDR3 sequence is 17 residues long. From germline, CDR1 is SEHNR and CDR2 FQNEAQ (reference sequence). Trimming cost V 3 bases and J 1 base; bases outside gene matches: 8. This CDR3 reads CASSFVGQVFSNQPQHF. CDR3 nucleotides: TGTGCCAGCAGCTTTGTGGGACAGGTCTTCAGCAATCAGCCCCAGCATTTT.

The rearrangement uses TRBV5-4 and TRBJ2-7, with D perhaps matching TRBD1 (6 bases). Trimming removed 4 bases at V and 2 bases at J, with 7 bases between. This CDR3 spans 12 amino acids. Germline CDR1 is SGHNT and CDR2 is YYREEE (reference sequence). This CDR3 reads CASSRDTYEQYF. The CDR3 DNA is TGTGCCAGCAGCCGGGACACCTACGAGCAGTACTTC.

V is TRBV15 and J is TRBJ1-4; D is ambiguous. This CDR3 spans 16 amino acids. V was cut by 3 bases and J by 0 bases, with 11 bases left in between. Germline-derived CDR1 and CDR2 are LNHNV and YYDKDF (reference sequence). CDR3 nucleotide sequence: TGTGCCACCAGCAGGACCCCAAGATCAACTAATGAAAAACTGTTTTTT. It encodes CATSRTPRSTNEKLFF.